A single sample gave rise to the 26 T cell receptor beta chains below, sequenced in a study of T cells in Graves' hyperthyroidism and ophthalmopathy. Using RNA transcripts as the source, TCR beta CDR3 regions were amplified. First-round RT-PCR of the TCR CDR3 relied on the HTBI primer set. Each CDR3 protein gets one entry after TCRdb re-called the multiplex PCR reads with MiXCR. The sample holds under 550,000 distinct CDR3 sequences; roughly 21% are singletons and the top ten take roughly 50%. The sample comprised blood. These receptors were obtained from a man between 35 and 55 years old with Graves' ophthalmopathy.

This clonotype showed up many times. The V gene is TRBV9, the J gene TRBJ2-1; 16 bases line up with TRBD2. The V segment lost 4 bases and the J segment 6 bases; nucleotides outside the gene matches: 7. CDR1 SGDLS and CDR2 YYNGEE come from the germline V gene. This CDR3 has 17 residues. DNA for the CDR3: TGTGCCAGCAGCCCTCCGGGACTAGCGGGAGGGAGCAATGAGCAGTTCTTC. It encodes CASSPPGLAGGSNEQFF.

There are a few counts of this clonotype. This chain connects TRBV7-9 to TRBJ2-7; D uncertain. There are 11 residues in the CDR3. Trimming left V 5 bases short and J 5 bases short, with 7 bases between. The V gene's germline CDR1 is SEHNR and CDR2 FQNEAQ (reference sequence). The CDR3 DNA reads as TGTGCCAGCAGCACCTCAAACGAGCAGTACTTC. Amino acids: CASSTSNEQYF.

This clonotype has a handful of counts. DNA of the CDR3: TGTGCCAGCAGCAATGGGGGGGTCCCGAATGAAAAACTGTTTTTT. Its protein product is CASSNGGVPNEKLFF. The chain has TRBV7-9 and TRBJ1-4, with D possibly being TRBD1 (5 bases). The ends were cut back, 5 bases at V and 5 bases at J, with 15 bases in the middle. Germline CDR1 and CDR2: SEHNR and FQNEAQ (reference sequence). This CDR3 spans 15 amino acids.

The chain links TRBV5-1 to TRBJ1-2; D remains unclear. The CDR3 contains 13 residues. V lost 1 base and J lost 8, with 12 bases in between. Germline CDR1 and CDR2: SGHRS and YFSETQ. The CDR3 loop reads CASSLSGTGGYTF. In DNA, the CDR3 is TGCGCCAGCAGCTTGAGTGGTACGGGGGGCTACACCTTC.

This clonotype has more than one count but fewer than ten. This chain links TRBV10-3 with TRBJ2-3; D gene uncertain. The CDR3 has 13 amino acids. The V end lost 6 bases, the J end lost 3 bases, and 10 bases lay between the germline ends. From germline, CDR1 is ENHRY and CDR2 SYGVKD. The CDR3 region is CAISLDPTDTQYF. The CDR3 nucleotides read TGTGCCATCAGCCTGGATCCAACAGATACGCAGTATTTT.

The DNA for the CDR3 is TGTGCCAGCAGCACCGGGGCACTTAATTCACCCCTCCACTTT. Protein: CASSTGALNSPLHF. The genes are TRBV7-6 and TRBJ1-6; maybe TRBD1 (5 bases). V was trimmed by 5 bases and J by 6 bases, leaving 11 bases between them. The CDR3 runs to 14 residues. Germline CDR1 and CDR2: SGHVS and FNYEAQ.

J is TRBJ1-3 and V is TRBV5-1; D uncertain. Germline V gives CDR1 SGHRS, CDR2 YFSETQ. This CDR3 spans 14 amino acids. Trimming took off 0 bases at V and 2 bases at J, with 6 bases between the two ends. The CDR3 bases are TGCGCCAGCAGCTTGGGAATTACTGGAAACACCATATATTTT. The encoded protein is CASSLGITGNTIYF.

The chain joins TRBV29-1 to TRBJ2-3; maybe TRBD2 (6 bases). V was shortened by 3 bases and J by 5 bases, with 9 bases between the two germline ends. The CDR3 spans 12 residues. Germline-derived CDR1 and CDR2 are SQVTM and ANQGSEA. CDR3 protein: CSVEVAVDTQYF. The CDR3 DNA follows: TGCAGCGTTGAGGTAGCGGTAGATACGCAGTATTTT.

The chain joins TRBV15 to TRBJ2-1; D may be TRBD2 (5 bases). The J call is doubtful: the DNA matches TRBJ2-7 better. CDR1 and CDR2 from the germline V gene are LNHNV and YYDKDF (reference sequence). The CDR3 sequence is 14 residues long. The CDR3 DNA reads TGTGCCACCGCAACCCTTAGCGTATACAATGAGCAGTACTTC. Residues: CATATLSVYNEQYF.

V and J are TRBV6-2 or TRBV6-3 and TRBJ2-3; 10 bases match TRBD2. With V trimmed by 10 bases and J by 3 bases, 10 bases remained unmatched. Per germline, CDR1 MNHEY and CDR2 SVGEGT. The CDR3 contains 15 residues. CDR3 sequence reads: CAIRAGGPLTDTQYF. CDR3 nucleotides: TGTGCCATCCGAGCGGGGGGGCCTTTAACAGATACGCAGTATTTT.

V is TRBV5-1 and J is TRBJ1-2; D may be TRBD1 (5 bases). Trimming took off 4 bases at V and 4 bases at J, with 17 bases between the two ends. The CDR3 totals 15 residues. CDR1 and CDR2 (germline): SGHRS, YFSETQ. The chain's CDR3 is CASSGANPLGYGYTF. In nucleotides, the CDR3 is TGCGCCAGCAGCGGGGCAAATCCTCTTGGCTATGGCTACACCTTC.

The CDR3 DNA reads as TGTGCCAGCAGCTCTGACATGGACGAGCAGTACTTC. Translation gives CASSSDMDEQYF. This rearrangement joins TRBV7-9 to TRBJ2-7, with D uncertain. This CDR3 is built from 12 residues. Germline V gene sequence: CDR1 SEHNR, CDR2 FQNEAQ (reference sequence). V gave up 4 bases and J gave up 5 bases, with 9 bases separating them. Supplemented by reference TRBV7-9 and TRBJ2-7, the full variable domain reads DTGVSQNPRHKITKRGQNVTFRCDPISEHNRLYWYRQTLGQGPEFLTYFQNEAQLEKSRLLSDRFSAERPKGSFSTLEIQRTEQGDSAMYLCASSSDMDEQYFGPGTRLTVT.

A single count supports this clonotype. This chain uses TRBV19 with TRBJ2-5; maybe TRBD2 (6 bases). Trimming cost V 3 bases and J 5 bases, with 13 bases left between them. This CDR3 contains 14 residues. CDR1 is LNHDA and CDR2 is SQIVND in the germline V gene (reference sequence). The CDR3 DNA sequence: TGTGCCAGTAGTATCTCGACTAGTAGTGAGACCCAGTACTTC. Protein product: CASSISTSSETQYF.

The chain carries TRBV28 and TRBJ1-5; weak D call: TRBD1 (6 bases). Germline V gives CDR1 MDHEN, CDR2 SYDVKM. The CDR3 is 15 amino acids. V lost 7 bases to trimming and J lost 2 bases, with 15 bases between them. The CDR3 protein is CASTKQGFGNQPQHF. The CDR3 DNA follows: TGTGCCAGCACCAAACAGGGTTTTGGCAATCAGCCCCAGCATTTT.

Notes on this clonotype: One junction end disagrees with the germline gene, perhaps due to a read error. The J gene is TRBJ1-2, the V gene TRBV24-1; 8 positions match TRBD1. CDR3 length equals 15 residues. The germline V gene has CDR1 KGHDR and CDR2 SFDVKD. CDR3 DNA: TGTGCCACCAGTGACCCCGGGACAGGAGTTGTTGGCTGCACCTTC. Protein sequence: CATSDPGTGVVGCTF.

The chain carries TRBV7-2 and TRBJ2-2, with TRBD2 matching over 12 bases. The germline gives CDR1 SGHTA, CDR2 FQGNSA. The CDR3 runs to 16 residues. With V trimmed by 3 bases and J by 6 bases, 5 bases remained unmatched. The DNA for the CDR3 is TGTGCCAGCAGCTTCACTCTAGCGGGAGGGCCCGGGGAGCTGTTTTTT. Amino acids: CASSFTLAGGPGELFF.

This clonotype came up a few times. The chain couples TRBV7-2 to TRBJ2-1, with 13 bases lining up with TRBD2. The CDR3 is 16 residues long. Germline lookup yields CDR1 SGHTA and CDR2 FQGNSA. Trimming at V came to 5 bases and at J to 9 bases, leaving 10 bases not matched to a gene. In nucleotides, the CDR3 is TGTGCCAGCAGCCCGTCACTAGCGGGAGGGCCGAGTGAGCAGTTCTTC. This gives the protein CASSPSLAGGPSEQFF.

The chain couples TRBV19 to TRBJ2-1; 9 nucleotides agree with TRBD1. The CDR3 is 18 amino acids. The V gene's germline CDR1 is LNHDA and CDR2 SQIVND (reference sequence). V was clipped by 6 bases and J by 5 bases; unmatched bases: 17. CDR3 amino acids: CASSPLVTGQGPHNEQFF. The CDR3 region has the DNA TGTGCCAGTAGCCCGTTAGTAACGGGACAGGGACCCCACAATGAGCAGTTCTTC.

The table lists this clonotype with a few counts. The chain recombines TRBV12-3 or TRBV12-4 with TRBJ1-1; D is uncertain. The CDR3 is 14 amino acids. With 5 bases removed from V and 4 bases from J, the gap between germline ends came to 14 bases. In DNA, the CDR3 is TGTGCCAGCAGTGTCCGCAGCGGAACCACTGAAGCTTTCTTT. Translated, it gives CASSVRSGTTEAFF.

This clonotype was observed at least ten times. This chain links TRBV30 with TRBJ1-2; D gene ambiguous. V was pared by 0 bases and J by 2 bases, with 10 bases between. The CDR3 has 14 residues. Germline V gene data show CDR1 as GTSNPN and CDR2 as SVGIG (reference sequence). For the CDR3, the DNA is TGTGCCTGGAGTGTCATGGCCCACAACTATGGCTACACCTTC. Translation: CAWSVMAHNYGYTF.

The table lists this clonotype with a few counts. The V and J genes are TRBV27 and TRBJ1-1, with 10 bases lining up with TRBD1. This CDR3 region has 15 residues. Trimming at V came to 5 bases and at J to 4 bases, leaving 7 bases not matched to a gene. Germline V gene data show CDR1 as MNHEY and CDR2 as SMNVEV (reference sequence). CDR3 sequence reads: CASSIDRGPFTEAFF. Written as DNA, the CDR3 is TGTGCCAGCAGTATCGACAGGGGGCCTTTCACTGAAGCTTTCTTT.

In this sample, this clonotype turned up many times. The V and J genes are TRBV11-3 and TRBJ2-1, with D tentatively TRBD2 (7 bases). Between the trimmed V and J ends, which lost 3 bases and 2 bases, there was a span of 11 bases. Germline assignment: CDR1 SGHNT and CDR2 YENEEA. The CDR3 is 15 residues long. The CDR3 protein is CASSFAGATYNEQFF. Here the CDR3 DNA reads TGTGCCAGCAGCTTCGCGGGGGCGACCTACAATGAGCAGTTCTTC.

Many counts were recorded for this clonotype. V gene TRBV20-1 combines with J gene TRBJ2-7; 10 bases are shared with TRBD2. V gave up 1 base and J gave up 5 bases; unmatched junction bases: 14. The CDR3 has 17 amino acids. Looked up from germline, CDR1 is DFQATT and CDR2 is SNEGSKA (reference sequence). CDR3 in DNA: TGCAGTGCTAGAGCCCCAAAGCGGGGGGGCGTATCACACGAGCAGTACTTC. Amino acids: CSARAPKRGGVSHEQYF.

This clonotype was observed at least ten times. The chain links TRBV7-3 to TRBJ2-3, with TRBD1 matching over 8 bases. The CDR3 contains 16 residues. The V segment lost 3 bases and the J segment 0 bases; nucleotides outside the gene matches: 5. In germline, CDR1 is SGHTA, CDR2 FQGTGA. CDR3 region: CASSFGTGPSTDTQYF. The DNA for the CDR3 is TGTGCCAGCAGCTTCGGGACAGGTCCTAGCACAGATACGCAGTATTTT.

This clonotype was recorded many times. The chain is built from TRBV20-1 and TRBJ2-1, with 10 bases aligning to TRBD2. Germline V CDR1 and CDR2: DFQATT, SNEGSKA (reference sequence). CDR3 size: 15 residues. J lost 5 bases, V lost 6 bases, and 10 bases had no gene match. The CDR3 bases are TGCAGTGCACTTCAACTAGCGGGACTAGACAATGAGCAGTTCTTC. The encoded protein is CSALQLAGLDNEQFF.

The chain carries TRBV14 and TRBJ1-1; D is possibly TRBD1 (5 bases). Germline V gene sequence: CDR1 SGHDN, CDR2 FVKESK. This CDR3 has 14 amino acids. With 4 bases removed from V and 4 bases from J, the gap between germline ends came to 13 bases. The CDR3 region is CASSPLGAGTEAFF. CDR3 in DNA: TGTGCCAGCAGCCCCCTAGGGGCGGGCACTGAAGCTTTCTTT.